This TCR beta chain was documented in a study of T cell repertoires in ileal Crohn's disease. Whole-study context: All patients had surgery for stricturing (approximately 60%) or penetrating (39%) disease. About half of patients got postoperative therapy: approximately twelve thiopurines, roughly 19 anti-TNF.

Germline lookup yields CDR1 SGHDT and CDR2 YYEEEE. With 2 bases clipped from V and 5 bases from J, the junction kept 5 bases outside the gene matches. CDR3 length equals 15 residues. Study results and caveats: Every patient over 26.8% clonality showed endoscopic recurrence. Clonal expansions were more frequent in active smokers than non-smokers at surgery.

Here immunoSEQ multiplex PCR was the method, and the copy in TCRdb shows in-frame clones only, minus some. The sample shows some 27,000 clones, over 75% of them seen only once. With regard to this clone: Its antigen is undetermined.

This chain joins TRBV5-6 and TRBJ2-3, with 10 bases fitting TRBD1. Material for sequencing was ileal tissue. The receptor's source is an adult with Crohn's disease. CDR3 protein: CASSFMGQGRDTQYF. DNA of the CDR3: TGTGCCAGCAGCTTTATGGGACAGGGGAGAGATACGCAGTATTTT.